The sequence of this T cell receptor beta chain was determined in a study of T cell repertoires in cytomegalovirus infection. The germline V and J ends were trimmed by 0 bases and 8 bases, with 10 bases remaining between them. CDR1 is MGHRA, CDR2 YSYEKL, per germline. The CDR3 loop spans 14 amino acids. This clonotype has a handful of counts. Antigen specificity is unknown. Each CDR3 protein gets one entry after TCRdb re-called the reads with MiXCR. The table has 250,000 to 400,000 distinct CDR3 sequences, around a quarter seen once. The rearrangement uses TRBV4-1 and TRBJ1-4; no clear D gene. The receptor was isolated from a human donor in good health (CMV status not recorded). Some clones in this sample may be carry-over from other donors' samples. The sample was cultured PBMCs, taken from culture after CMV antigen stimulation. The CDR3 is CASSQEAMREKLFF. For the CDR3, the DNA is TGCGCCAGCAGCCAAGAAGCTATGAGGGAAAAACTGTTTTTT.